This TCR beta chain originates from a study of blood T cell repertoires in COVID-19. Study-wide context: From the United States, Italy and Spain came samples of acute and convalescent COVID-19. Nucleic acid was either cDNA or gDNA, and it came from T cells, B-cell-depleted T cells, or PBMCs.

Produced via immunoSEQ multiplex PCR; TCRdb's table is partial and in-frame only. The sample shows roughly 100,000 clones, more than 80% of them seen only once. Sequencing was done on a sample of peripheral blood. The sequence came from an elderly woman with acute or convalescent COVID-19.

CDR3 nucleotide sequence: TGTGCCAGCAGCGACTTTGGGAGAGCTTTCTTT. Residues: CASSDFGRAFF. This chain joins TRBV25-1 and TRBJ1-1; D unresolved. Germline loops: CDR1 MGHDK, CDR2 SYGVNS. The CDR3 runs to 11 residues. Trimming removed 6 bases from V and 10 bases from J, with 12 bases in between.